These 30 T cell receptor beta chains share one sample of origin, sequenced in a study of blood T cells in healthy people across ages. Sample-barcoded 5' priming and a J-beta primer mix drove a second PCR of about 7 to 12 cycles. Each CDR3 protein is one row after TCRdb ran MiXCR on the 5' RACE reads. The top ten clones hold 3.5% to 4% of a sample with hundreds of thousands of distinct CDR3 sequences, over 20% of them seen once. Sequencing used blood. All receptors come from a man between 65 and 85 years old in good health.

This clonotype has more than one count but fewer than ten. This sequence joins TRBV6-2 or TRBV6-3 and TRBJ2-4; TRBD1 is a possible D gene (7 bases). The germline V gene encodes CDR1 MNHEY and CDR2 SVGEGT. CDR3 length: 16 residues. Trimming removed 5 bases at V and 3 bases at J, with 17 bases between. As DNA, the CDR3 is TGTGCCAGCAGTCTTAGACAGGGAGGCTACAAAAACATTCAGTACTTC. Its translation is CASSLRQGGYKNIQYF.

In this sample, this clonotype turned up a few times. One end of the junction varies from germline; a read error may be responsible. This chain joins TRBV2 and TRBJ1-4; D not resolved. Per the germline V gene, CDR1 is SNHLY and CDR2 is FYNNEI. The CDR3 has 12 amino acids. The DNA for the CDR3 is TGTGCCAGCAGTGAAGGGACGGCCACTCGGTGTTTT. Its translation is CASSEGTATRCF. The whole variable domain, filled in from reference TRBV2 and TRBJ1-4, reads EPEVTQTPSHQVTQMGQEVILRCVPISNHLYFYWYRQILGQKVEFLVSFYNNEISEKSEIFDDQFSVERPDGSNFTLKIRSTKLEDSAMYFCASSEGTATRCFGSGTQLSVL.

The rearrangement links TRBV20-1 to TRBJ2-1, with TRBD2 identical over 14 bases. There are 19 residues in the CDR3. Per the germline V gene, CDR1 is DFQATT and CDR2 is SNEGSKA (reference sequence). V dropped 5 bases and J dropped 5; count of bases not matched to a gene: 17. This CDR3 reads CSASRLGPGLAGVNNEQFF. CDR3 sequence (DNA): TGCAGTGCTTCTCGCCTAGGGCCGGGACTAGCGGGAGTTAACAATGAGCAGTTCTTC.

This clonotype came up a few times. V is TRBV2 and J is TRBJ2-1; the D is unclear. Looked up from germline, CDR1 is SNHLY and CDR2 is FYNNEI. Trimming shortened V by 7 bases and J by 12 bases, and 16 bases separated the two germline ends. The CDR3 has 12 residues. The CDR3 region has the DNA TGTGCCAGCATCCGAAGTCCGGGTGGGCAGTTCTTC. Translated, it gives CASIRSPGGQFF.

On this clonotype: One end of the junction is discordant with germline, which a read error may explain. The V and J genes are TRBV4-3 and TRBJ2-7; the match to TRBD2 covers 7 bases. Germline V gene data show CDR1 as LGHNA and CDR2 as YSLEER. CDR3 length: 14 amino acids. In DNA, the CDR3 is TGCGCCAGCAGCCAATTTCGGGAGGTCTACGAGCGGTACTTC. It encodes CASSQFREVYERYF.

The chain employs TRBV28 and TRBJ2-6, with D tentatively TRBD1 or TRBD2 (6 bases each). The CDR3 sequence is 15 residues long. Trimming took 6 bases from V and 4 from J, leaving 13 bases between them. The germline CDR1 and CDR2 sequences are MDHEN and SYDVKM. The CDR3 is CASRPAGTGANVLTF. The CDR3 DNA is TGTGCCAGCAGACCGGCGGGGACAGGGGCCAACGTCCTGACTTTC.

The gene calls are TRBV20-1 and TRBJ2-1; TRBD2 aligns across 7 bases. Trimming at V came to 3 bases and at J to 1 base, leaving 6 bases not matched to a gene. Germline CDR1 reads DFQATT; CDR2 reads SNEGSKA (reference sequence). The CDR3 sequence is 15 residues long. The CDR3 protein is CSASRAGVSYNEQFF. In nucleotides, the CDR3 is TGCAGTGCTAGCCGCGCGGGAGTGTCCTACAATGAGCAGTTCTTC.

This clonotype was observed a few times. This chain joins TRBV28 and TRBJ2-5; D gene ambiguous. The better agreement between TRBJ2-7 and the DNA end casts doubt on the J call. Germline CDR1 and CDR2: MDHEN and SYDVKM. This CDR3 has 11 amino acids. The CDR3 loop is CASRLTYEQYF. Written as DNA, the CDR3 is TGTGCCAGCAGGCTGACCTACGAGCAGTACTTC.

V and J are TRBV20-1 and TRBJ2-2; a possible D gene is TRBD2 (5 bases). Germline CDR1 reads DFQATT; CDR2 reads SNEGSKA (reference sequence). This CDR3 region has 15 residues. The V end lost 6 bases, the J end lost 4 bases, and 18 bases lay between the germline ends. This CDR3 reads CSATPRSGATGELFF. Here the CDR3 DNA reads TGCAGTGCCACTCCAAGAAGCGGAGCCACCGGGGAGCTGTTTTTT.

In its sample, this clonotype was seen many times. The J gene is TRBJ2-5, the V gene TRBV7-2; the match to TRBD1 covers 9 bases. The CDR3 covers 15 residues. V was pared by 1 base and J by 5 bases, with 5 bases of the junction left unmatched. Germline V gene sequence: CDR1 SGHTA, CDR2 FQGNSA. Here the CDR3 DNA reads TGTGCCAGCAGCTTAGGCGGGACAGGGCTTGAGACCCAGTACTTC. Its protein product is CASSLGGTGLETQYF.

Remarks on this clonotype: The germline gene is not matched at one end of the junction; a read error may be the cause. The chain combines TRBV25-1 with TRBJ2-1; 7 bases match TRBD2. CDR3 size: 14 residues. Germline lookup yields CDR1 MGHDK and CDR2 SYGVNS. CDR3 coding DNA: TGTGCCAGCAGTGAATCTGGGGGGGTCAATGAGCAGTCCTTC. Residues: CASSESGGVNEQSF. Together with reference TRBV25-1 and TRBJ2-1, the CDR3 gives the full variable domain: EADIYQTPRYLVIGTGKKITLECSQTMGHDKMYWYQQDPGMELHLIHYSYGVNSTEKGDLSSESTVSRIRTEHFPLTLESARPSHTSQYLCASSESGGVNEQSFGPGTRLTVL.

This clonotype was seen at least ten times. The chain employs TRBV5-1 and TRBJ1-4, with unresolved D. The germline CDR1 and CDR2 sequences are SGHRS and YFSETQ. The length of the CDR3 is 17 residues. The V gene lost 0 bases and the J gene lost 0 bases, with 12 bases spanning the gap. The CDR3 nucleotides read TGCGCCAGCAGCTTGGCAAAGGGTCTAGCAACTAATGAAAAACTGTTTTTT. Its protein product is CASSLAKGLATNEKLFF.

CDR3 DNA sequence: TGCGCCAGCAGCGGGGAGTCAAAGTATGGCTACACCTTC. Translating gives CASSGESKYGYTF. The chain has TRBV5-1 and TRBJ1-2; no definite D call. The germline CDR1 and CDR2 sequences are SGHRS and YFSETQ. V was trimmed by 4 bases and J by 5 bases, leaving 12 bases between them. CDR3 length: 13 residues.

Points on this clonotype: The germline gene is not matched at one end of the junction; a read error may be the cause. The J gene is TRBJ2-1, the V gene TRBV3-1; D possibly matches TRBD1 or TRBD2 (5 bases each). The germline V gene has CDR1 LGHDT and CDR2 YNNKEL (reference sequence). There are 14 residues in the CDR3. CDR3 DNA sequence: TGCGCCGGCAGCCAAGGAAGTGGGGGCAATGAGCAGTTCTTC. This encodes CAGSQGSGGNEQFF.

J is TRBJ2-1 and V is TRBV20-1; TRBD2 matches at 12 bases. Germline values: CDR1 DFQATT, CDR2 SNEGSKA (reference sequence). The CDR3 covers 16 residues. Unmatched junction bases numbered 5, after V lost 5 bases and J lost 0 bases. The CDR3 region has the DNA TGCAGTGCTTCCCAGACTAGCGGGAGCTCCTACAATGAGCAGTTCTTC. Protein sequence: CSASQTSGSSYNEQFF.

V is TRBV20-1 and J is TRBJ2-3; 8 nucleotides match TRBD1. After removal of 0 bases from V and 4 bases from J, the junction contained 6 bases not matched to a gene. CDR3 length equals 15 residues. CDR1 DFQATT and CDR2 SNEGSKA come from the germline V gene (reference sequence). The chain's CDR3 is CSARDQGAWSDTQYF. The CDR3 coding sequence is TGCAGTGCTAGAGATCAGGGGGCATGGTCAGATACGCAGTATTTT.

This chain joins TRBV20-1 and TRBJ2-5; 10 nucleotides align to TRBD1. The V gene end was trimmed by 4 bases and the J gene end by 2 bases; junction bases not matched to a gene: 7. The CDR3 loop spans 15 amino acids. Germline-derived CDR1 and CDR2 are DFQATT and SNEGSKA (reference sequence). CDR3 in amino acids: CSANNRDRGQETQYF. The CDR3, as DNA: TGCAGTGCTAACAACCGGGACAGGGGACAAGAGACCCAGTACTTC.

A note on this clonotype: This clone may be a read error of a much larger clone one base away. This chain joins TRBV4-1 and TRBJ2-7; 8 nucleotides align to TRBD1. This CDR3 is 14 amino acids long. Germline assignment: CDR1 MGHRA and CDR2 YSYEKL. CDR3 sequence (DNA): TGCGTCAGCAGCCAACAGGACAGGGCCTACGAGCAGTACTTC. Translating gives CVSSQQDRAYEQYF.

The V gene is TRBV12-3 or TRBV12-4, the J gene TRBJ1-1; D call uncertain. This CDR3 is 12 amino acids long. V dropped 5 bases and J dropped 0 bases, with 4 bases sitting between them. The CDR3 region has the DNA TGTGCCAGCAGTATCCTGAACACTGAAGCTTTCTTT. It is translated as CASSILNTEAFF.

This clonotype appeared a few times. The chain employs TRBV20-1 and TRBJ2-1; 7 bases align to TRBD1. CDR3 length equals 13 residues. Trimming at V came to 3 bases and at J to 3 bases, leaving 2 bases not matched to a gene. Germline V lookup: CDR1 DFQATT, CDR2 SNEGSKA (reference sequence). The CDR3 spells CSASDRVYNEQFF. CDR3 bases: TGCAGTGCTAGCGACAGGGTCTACAATGAGCAGTTCTTC.

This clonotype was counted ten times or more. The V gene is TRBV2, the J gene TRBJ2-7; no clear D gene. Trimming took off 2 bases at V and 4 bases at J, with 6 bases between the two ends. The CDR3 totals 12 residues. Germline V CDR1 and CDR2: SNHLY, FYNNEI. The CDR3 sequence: CASSETLYEQYF. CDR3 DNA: TGTGCCAGCAGTGAAACATTGTACGAGCAGTACTTC.

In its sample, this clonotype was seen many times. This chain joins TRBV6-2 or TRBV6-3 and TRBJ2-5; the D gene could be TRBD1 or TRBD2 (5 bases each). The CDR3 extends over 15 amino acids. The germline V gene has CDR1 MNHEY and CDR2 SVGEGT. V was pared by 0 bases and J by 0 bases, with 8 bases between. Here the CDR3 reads CASSYSMGDQETQYF. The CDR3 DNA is TGTGCCAGCAGTTACTCGATGGGGGACCAAGAGACCCAGTACTTC.

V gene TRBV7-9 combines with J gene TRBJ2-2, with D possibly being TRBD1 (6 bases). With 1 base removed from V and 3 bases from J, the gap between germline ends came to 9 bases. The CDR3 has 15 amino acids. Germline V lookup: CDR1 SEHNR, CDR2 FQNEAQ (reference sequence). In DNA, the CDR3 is TGTGCCAGCAGCTTAGGTGGGGGCTACACCGGGGAGCTGTTTTTT. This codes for CASSLGGGYTGELFF.

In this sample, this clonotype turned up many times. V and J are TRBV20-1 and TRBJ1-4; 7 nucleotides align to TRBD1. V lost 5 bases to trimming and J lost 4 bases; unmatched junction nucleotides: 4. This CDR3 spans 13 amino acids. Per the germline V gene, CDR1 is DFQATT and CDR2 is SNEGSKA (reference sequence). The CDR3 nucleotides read TGCAGTGCTGAGGGACAGAATAATGAAAAACTGTTTTTT. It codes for CSAEGQNNEKLFF.

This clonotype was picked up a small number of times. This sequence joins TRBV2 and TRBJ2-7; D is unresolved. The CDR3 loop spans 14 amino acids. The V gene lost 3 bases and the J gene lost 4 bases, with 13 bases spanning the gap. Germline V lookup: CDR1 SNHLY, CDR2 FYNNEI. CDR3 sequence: CASSERLGKYEQYF. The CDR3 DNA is TGTGCCAGCAGTGAGCGGCTGGGGAAGTACGAGCAGTACTTC.

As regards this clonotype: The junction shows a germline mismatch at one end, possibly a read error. CDR3 bases: TGCAGCGTTGAATTCTCGGCTAGCGGTAGCTCCTGCAATGAGCAGTTCTTC. Its protein product is CSVEFSASGSSCNEQFF. The chain has TRBV29-1 and TRBJ2-1; 7 positions agree with TRBD2. Germline-derived CDR1 and CDR2 are SQVTM and ANQGSEA. The CDR3 is 17 amino acids.

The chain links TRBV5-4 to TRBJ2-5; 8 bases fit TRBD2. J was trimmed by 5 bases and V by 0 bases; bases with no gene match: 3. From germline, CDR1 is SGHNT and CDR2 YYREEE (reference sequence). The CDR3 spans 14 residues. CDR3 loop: CASSLGTSKETQYF. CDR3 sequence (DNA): TGTGCCAGCAGCTTGGGGACTAGCAAGGAGACCCAGTACTTC.

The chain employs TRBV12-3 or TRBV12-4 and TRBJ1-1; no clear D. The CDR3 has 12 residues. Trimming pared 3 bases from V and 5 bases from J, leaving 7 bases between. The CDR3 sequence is CASSFTGTEAFF. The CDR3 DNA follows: TGTGCCAGCAGTTTTACCGGGACTGAAGCTTTCTTT.

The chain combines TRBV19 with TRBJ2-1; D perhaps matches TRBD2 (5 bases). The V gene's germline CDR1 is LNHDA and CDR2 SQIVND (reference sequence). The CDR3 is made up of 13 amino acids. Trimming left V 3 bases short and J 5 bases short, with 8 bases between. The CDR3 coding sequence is TGTGCCAGTAGTATCTCCGGGGACAATGAGCAGTTCTTC. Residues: CASSISGDNEQFF.

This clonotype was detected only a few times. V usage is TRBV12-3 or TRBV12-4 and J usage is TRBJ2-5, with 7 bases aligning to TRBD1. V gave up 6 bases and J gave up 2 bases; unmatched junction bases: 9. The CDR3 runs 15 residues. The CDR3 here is CASSLWGQKQETQYF. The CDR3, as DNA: TGTGCCAGCAGCCTCTGGGGACAGAAACAAGAGACCCAGTACTTC.